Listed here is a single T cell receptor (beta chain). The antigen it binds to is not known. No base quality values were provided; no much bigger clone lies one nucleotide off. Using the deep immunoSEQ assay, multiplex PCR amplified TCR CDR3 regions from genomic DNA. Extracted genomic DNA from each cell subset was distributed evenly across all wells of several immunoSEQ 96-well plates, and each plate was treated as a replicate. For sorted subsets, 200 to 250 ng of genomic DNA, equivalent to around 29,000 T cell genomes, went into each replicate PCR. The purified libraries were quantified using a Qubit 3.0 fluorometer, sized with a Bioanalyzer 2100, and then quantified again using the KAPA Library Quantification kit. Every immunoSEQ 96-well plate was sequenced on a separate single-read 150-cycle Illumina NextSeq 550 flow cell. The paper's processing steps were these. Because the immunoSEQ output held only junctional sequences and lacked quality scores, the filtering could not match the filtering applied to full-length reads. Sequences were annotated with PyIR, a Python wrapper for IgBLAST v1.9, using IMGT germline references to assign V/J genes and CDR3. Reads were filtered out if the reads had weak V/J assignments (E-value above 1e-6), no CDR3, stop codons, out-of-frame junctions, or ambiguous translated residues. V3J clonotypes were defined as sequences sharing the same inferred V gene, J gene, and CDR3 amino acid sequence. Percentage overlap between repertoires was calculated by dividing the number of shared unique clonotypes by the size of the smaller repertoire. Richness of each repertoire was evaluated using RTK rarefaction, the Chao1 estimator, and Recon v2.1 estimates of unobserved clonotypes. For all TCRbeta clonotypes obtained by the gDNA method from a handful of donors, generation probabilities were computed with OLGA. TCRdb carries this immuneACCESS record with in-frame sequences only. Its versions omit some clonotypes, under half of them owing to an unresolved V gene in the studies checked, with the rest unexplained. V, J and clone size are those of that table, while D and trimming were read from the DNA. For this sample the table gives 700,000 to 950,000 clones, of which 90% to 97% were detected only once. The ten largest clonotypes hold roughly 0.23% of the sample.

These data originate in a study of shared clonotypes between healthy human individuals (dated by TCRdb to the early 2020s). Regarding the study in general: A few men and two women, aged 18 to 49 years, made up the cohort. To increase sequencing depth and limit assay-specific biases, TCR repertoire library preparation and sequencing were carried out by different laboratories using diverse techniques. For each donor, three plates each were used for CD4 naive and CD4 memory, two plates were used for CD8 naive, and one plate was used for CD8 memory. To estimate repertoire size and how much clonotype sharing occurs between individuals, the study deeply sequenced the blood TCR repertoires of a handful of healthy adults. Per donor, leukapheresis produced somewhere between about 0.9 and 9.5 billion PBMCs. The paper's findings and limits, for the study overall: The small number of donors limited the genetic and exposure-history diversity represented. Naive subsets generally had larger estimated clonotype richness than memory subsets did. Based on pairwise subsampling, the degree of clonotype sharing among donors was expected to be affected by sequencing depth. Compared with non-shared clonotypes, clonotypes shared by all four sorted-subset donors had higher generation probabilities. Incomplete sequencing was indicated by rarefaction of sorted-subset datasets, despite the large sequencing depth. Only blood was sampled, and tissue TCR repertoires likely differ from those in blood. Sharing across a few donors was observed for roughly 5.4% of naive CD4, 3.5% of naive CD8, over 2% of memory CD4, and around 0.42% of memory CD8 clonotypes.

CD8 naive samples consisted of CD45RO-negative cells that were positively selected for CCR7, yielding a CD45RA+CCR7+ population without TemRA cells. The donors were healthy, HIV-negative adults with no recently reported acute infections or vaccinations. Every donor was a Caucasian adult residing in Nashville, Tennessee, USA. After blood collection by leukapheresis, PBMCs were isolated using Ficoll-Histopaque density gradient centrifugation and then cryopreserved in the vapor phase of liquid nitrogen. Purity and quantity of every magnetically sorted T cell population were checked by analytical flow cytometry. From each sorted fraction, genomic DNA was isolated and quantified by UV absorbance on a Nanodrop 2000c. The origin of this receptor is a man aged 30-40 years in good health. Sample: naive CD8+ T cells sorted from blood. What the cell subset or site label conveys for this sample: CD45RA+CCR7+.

The nucleotides read TGTGCCAGCAGTTTATCCGACCGGGACAGGGACGATGAGCAGTTCTTC. Its translation is CASSLSDRDRDDEQFF. The sequence is built from TRBV27 and TRBJ2-1; TRBD1 aligns with 9 central bases. From cysteine to phenylalanine, the CDR3 is 16 amino acids long. Only CDR3 DNA is held: 48 bases, read in frame from base 1. Taken from the germline V gene (reference sequence), the CDR1 and CDR2 loops are MNHEY and SMNVEV. The junction shows trimming of 0 bases on V and 8 bases on J, and the gene matches do not reach 8 bases of it.